This TCR beta chain was found in a study of vaccination and CD4 T cells after COVID-19. The overall study: Cultures designated as controls were supplied with a CEFX pool, an HIV-1 Nef pool, or no peptide.

Turning to this clonotype: The antigen is undetermined.

Cultured CD4+ T cell DNA was sequenced using the Oncomine TCR Beta short-read assay. TCRdb fed the PCR reads into MiXCR, producing one record per CDR3 protein. The repertoire has fewer than 9,000 distinct CDR3 sequences, roughly 30% of them found once; the top ten carry about 25%. Treatment specified: 10-day PBMC culture with coronavirus spike peptide pools or control peptides (ViraFEST assay). Investigators obtained the unexposed donor's CD4+ T cells before the COVID-19 pandemic (2011-2018). ViraFEST grew antigen-specific T cells using peptide pools, then sequenced TCRs. The CDR3 is 14 residues long. The germline gives CDR1 MNHEY, CDR2 SVGAGI. V was pared by 2 bases and J by 4 bases, with 11 bases between. Points from the study as a whole: Although the median of SARS-CoV-2-reactive clonotypes rose from about 20 to 38, the change was not significant.

Specimen: CD4+ T cells from blood, cultured in vitro. The chain combines TRBV6-5 with TRBJ1-2; D unresolved. The TCR was taken from a human donor in good health. DNA for the CDR3: TGTGCCAGCAGTTACCGAGGATCGCGCTATGGCTACACCTTC. Protein sequence: CASSYRGSRYGYTF.